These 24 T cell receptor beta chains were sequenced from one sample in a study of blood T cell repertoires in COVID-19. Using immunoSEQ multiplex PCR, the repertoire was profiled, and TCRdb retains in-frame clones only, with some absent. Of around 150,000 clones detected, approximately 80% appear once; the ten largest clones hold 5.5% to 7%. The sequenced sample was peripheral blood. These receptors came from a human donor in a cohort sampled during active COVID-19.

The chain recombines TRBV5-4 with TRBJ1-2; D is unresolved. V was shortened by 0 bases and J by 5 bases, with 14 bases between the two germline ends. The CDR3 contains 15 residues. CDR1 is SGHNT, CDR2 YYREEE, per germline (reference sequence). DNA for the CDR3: TGTGCCAGCAGCTTGGAAAGGCGGACTGAGTATGGCTACACCTTC. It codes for CASSLERRTEYGYTF.

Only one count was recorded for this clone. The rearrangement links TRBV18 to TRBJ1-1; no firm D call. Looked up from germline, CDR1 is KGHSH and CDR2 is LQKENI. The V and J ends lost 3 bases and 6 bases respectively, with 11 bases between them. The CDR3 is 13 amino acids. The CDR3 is CASSPAWGAEAFF. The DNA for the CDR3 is TGTGCCAGCTCACCCGCCTGGGGAGCTGAAGCTTTCTTT.

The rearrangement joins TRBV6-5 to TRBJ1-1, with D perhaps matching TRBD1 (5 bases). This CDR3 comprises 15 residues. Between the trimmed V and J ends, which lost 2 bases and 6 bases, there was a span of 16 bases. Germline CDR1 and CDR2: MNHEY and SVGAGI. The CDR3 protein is CASSYLQGSNPEAFF. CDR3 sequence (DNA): TGTGCCAGCAGTTACCTGCAGGGATCTAACCCTGAAGCTTTCTTT.

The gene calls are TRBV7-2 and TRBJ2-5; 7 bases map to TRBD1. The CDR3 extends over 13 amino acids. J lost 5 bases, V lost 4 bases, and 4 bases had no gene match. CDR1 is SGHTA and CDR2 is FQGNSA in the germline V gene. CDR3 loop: CASSWTQGETQYF. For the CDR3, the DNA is TGTGCCAGCAGCTGGACACAGGGGGAGACCCAGTACTTC.

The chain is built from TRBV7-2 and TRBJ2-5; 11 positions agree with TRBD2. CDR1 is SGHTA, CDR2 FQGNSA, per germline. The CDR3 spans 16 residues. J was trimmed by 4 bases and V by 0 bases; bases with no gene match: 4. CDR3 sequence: CASSLAGLAGGETQYF. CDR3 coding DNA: TGTGCCAGCAGCTTAGCGGGTCTAGCGGGGGGAGAGACCCAGTACTTC. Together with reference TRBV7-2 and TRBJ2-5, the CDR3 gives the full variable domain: GAGVSQSPSNKVTEKGKDVELRCDPISGHTALYWYRQSLGQGLEFLIYFQGNSAPDKSGLPSDRFSAERTGGSVSTLTIQRTQQEDSAVYLCASSLAGLAGGETQYFGPGTRLLVL.

In DNA form, the CDR3 reads TGTGCCAGCAGTTTAACCCGGGGGGGGCCCCAGTACTTC. Translated: CASSLTRGGPQYF. This chain uses TRBV12-3 or TRBV12-4 with TRBJ2-5, with 8 bases aligning to TRBD2. The CDR3 is 13 residues long. V lost 2 bases to trimming and J lost 9 bases; unmatched junction nucleotides: 5.

This CDR3 reads CASSLNLDSVAQGYTF. CDR3 DNA: TGTGCCAGCAGCTTGAATCTCGACAGCGTAGCCCAGGGCTACACCTTC. This chain joins TRBV5-6 and TRBJ1-2, with D possibly matching TRBD1 (5 bases). There are 16 residues in the CDR3. In germline, CDR1 is SGHDT, CDR2 YYEEEE. Trimming pared 1 base from V and 8 bases from J, leaving 21 bases between.

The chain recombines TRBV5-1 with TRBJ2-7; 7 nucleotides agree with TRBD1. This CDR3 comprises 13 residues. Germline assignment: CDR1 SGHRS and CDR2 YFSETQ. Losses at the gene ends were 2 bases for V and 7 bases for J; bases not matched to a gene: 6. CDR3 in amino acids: CASSLRDSREQYF. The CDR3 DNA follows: TGCGCCAGCAGCTTAAGGGACAGCCGAGAGCAGTACTTC.

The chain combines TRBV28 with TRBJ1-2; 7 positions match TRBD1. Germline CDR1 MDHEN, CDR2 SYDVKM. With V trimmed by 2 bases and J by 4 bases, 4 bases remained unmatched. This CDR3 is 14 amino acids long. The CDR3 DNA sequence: TGTGCCAGCAGTTTAAATGGGGACAGCTATGGCTACACCTTC. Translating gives CASSLNGDSYGYTF.

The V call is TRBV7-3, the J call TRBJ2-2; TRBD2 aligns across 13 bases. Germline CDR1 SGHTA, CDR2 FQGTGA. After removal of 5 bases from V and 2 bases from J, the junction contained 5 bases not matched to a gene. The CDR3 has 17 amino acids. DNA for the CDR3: TGTGCCAGCAGCCGTGGACTAGCGGGGGTCAACACCGGGGAGCTGTTTTTT. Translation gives CASSRGLAGVNTGELFF.

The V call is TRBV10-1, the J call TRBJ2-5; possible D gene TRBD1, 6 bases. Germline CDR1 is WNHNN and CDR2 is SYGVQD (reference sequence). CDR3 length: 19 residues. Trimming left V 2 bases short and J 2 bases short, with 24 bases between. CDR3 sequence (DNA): TGCGCCAGCAGTGAGCCCGTGGGGGCAAGGGGCGTATTACAAGAGACCCAGTACTTC. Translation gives CASSEPVGARGVLQETQYF.

Here the CDR3 DNA reads TGCGCCAGCAGCCAAGCTCGGGGGGGCAGCACAGATACGCAGTATTTT. Its translation is CASSQARGGSTDTQYF. The chain carries TRBV4-1 and TRBJ2-3; the match to TRBD2 covers 8 bases. The junction had 3 bases not matched to a gene; V was cut back by 1 base and J by 0 bases. The CDR3 is 16 amino acids. From germline, CDR1 is MGHRA and CDR2 YSYEKL.

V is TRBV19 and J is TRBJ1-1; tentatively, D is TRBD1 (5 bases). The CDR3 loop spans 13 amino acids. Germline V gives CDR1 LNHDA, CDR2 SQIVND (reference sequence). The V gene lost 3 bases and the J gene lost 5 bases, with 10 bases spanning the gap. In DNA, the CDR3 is TGTGCCAGTAGTATCGGGGGAGGGACTGAAGCTTTCTTT. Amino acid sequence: CASSIGGGTEAFF. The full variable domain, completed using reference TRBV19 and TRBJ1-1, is DGGITQSPKYLFRKEGQNVTLSCEQNLNHDAMYWYRQDPGQGLRLIYYSQIVNDFQKGDIAEGYSVSREKKESFPLTVTSAQKNPTAFYLCASSIGGGTEAFFGQGTRLTVV.

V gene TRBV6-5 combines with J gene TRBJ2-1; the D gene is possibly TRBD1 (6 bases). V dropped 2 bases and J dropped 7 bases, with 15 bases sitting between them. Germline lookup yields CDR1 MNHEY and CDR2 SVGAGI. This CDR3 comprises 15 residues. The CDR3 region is CASSYGTGYENEQFF. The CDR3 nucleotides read TGTGCCAGCAGTTACGGAACAGGGTATGAGAATGAGCAGTTCTTC.

The CDR3 is CASSPGTGGLGETQYF. CDR3 DNA sequence: TGTGCCAGCAGTCCGGGGACAGGGGGCCTGGGAGAGACCCAGTACTTC. This chain joins TRBV6-2 or TRBV6-3 and TRBJ2-5; 12 bases align to TRBD1. CDR1 is MNHEY, CDR2 SVGEGT, per germline. V lost 5 bases and J lost 4; bases outside the gene matches: 8. The CDR3 runs 16 residues.

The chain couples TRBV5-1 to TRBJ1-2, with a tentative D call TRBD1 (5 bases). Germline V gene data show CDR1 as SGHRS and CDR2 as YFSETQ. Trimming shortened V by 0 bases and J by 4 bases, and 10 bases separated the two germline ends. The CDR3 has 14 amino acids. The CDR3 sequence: CASSLDKGRYGYTF. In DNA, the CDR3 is TGCGCCAGCAGCTTGGATAAGGGGCGCTATGGCTACACCTTC.

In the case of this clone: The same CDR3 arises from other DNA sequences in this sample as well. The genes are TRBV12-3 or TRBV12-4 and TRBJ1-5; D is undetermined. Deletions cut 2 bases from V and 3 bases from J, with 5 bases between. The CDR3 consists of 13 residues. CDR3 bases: TGTGCCAGCAGTTTATCCCTCAATCAGCCCCAGCATTTT. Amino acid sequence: CASSLSLNQPQHF.

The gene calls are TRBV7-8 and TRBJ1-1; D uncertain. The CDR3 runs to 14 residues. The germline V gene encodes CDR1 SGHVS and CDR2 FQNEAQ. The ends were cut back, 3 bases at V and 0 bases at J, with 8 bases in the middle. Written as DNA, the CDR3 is TGTGCCAGCAGCTTGGCCCTTTTGAACACTGAAGCTTTCTTT. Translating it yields CASSLALLNTEAFF. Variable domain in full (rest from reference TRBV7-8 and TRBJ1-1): GAGVSQSPRYKVAKRGQDVALRCDPISGHVSLFWYQQALGQGPEFLTYFQNEAQLDKSGLPSDRFFAERPEGSVSTLKIQRTQQEDSAVYLCASSLALLNTEAFFGQGTRLTVV.

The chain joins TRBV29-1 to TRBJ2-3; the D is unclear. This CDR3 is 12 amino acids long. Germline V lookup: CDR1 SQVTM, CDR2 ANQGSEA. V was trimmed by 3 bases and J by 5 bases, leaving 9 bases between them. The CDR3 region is CSVELRQDTQYF. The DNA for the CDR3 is TGCAGCGTTGAGCTGCGGCAAGATACGCAGTATTTT.

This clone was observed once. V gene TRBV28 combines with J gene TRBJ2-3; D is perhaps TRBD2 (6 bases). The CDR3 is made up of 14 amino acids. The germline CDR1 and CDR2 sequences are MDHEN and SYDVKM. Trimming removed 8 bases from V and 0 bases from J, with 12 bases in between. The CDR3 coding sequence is TGTGCCAGCGGAGGGGCTAGCAGCACAGATACGCAGTATTTT. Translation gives CASGGASSTDTQYF.

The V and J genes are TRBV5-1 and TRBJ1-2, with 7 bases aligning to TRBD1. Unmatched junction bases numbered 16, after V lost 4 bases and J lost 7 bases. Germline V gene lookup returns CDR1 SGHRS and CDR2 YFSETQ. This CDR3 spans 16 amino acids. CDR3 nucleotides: TGCGCCAGCAGCCCCGACGGACAGGCTACCTCGGGTGGCTACACCTTC. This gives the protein CASSPDGQATSGGYTF.

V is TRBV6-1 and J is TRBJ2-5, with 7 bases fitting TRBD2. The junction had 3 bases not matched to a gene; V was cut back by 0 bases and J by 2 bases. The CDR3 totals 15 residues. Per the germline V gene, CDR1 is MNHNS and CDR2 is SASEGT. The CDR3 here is CASSEAGGVQETQYF. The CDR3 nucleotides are TGTGCCAGCAGTGAAGCGGGGGGGGTTCAAGAGACCCAGTACTTC.

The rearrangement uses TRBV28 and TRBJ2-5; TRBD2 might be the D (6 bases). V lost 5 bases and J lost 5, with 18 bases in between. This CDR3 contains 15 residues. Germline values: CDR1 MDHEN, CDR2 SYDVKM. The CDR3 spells CASSSSAGGWETQYF. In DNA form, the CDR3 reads TGTGCCAGCAGTAGCTCCGCCGGGGGATGGGAGACCCAGTACTTC.

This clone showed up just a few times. The CDR3 sequence: CASSLTTGANLPYEQYF. The CDR3 coding sequence is TGTGCCAGTAGTCTTACGACAGGGGCCAACCTTCCCTACGAGCAGTACTTC. This chain joins TRBV19 and TRBJ2-7; 8 bases are shared with TRBD1. The CDR3 runs to 17 residues. Unmatched junction bases numbered 14, after V lost 5 bases and J lost 2 bases. Germline CDR1 is LNHDA and CDR2 is SQIVND (reference sequence).